Below, 25 T cell receptor beta chains from the same sample are listed, as sequenced in a study of post-analysis software for immune sequencing data. TCR beta libraries were prepared from cDNA with unique molecular identifiers. MiXCR was run by TCRdb on the PCR reads, yielding one entry per CDR3 protein. The table records roughly 800,000 distinct CDR3 sequences, just over 45% of them present only once. Study results and caveats: Elevated frequency relative to controls characterized roughly 5 TRBV segments in patients, TRBV5-6, TRBV5-1 and TRBV20-1 among them.

For these TCRs, the target antigens are not known. Sequencing input: blood. These TCRs come from a girl aged 5 to 17 with multiple sclerosis.

V is TRBV14 and J is TRBJ2-1, with 9 bases fitting TRBD2. The V and J ends lost 4 bases and 2 bases, in that order; junction bases with no gene match: 9. The CDR3 consists of 17 residues. CDR1 and CDR2 from the germline V gene are SGHDN and FVKESK. CDR3 residues: CASSLLFSGSAYNEQFF. The CDR3 nucleotides are TGTGCCAGCAGCCTCCTATTTAGCGGGAGTGCCTACAATGAGCAGTTCTTC.

This clonotype was seen more than once but under ten times. The chain couples TRBV10-2 to TRBJ2-1, with 14 bases matching TRBD2. CDR3 length: 16 residues. The germline CDR1 and CDR2 sequences are WSHSY and SAAADI. V gave up 6 bases and J gave up 5 bases; unmatched junction bases: 6. CDR3 nucleotides: TGCGCCAGCAGCGCCGGGACTAGCGGGAGAAACAATGAGCAGTTCTTC. It translates to CASSAGTSGRNNEQFF.

In its sample, this clonotype was seen a few times. V gene TRBV7-2 combines with J gene TRBJ2-4; D not certain. The CDR3 has 14 amino acids. Trimming took 4 bases from V and 4 from J, leaving 11 bases between them. Germline values: CDR1 SGHTA, CDR2 FQGNSA. CDR3 residues: CASSSWTEKNIQYF. Here the CDR3 DNA reads TGTGCCAGCAGCTCGTGGACCGAGAAAAACATTCAGTACTTC.

The rearrangement uses TRBV7-2 and TRBJ2-4; tentative D call: TRBD2 (5 bases). The closer fit of TRBJ2-7 to the DNA end suggests the J call may be wrong. Germline CDR1 reads SGHTA; CDR2 reads FQGNSA. The CDR3 is 13 residues long. The CDR3 DNA reads as TGTGCCAGCAGCCGCGAGCGGAATTACGAGCAGTACTTC. This translates into CASSRERNYEQYF.

The gene calls are TRBV9 and TRBJ1-2, with no clear D. Germline values: CDR1 SGDLS, CDR2 YYNGEE. CDR3 size: 15 residues. Trimming took off 3 bases at V and 4 bases at J, with 16 bases between the two ends. The DNA of the CDR3 is TGTGCCAGCAGCGAGTCTTCATCGGTACTCTATGGCTACACCTTC. It encodes CASSESSSVLYGYTF.

There are a few counts of this clonotype. V and J are TRBV9 and TRBJ2-3; D unresolved. V was trimmed by 0 bases and J by 5 bases, leaving 13 bases between them. Germline loops: CDR1 SGDLS, CDR2 YYNGEE. This CDR3 spans 15 amino acids. CDR3 residues: CASSVVGRSVDTQYF. The DNA for the CDR3 is TGTGCCAGCAGCGTAGTTGGCAGGTCTGTAGATACGCAGTATTTT.

The chain is built from TRBV30 and TRBJ2-7; perhaps TRBD2 as D (5 bases). The CDR3 contains 13 residues. V dropped 3 bases and J dropped 3 bases, with 12 bases sitting between them. Germline CDR1 reads GTSNPN; CDR2 reads SVGIG (reference sequence). The CDR3 DNA sequence: TGTGCCTGGAGGAGAGTGGGAGTCTACGAGCAGTACTTC. Its protein product is CAWRRVGVYEQYF.

This clonotype occurred a few times. The chain combines TRBV6-2 or TRBV6-3 with TRBJ2-7; 7 nucleotides match TRBD1. After removal of 6 bases from V and 5 bases from J, the junction contained 7 bases not matched to a gene. The CDR3 runs 13 residues. Germline V gives CDR1 MNHEY, CDR2 SVGEGT. CDR3 residues: CASSDRVVHEQYF. The CDR3 DNA reads as TGTGCCAGCAGCGACAGGGTAGTCCACGAGCAGTACTTC.

The rearrangement joins TRBV4-2 to TRBJ2-7; D is unresolved. CDR3 length: 16 residues. Trimming cost V 0 bases and J 0 bases, with 12 bases left between them. Germline assignment: CDR1 LGHNA and CDR2 YNFKEQ. The CDR3: CASSQDGAVGSYEQYF. In DNA form, the CDR3 reads TGTGCCAGCAGCCAAGATGGCGCAGTCGGCTCCTACGAGCAGTACTTC.

V usage is TRBV29-1 and J usage is TRBJ2-4, with 9 bases matching TRBD1. CDR3 length: 13 residues. Germline values: CDR1 SQVTM, CDR2 ANQGSEA. After removal of 4 bases from V and 8 bases from J, the junction contained 6 bases not matched to a gene. The CDR3 is CSVAGTGSDIQYF. The CDR3 coding sequence is TGCAGCGTTGCTGGGACAGGGTCTGACATTCAGTACTTC.

This chain uses TRBV29-1 with TRBJ1-1; no reliable D call. In germline, CDR1 is SQVTM, CDR2 ANQGSEA. The CDR3 extends over 12 amino acids. V was cut by 5 bases and J by 2 bases, with 9 bases left in between. CDR3 nucleotide sequence: TGCAGCGTTTCATACGCAAACACTGAAGCTTTCTTT. Its translation is CSVSYANTEAFF.

This chain links TRBV27 with TRBJ1-4; D call uncertain. V was pared by 5 bases and J by 5 bases, with 9 bases between. The CDR3 is 13 residues long. Germline-derived CDR1 and CDR2 are MNHEY and SMNVEV (reference sequence). The CDR3 region is CASSITGNEKLFF. The CDR3 DNA reads as TGTGCCAGCAGTATAACGGGGAATGAAAAACTGTTTTTT.

A few counts support this clonotype. The CDR3, as DNA: TGTGCCAGCAGCTTAGGGACTAGCGGGTTACACGAGCAGTACTTC. Encoded protein: CASSLGTSGLHEQYF. This chain uses TRBV7-9 with TRBJ2-7; 11 bases fit TRBD2. Losses at the gene ends were 1 base for V and 5 bases for J; bases not matched to a gene: 4. This CDR3 region has 15 residues. The germline V gene encodes CDR1 SEHNR and CDR2 FQNEAQ (reference sequence).

The chain employs TRBV6-2 or TRBV6-3 and TRBJ2-1, with 7 bases fitting TRBD2. Per germline, CDR1 MNHEY and CDR2 SVGEGT. The CDR3 is 16 residues long. Trimming took 2 bases from V and 3 from J; bases not matched to a gene: 7. The CDR3 loop is CASSYSDAGVYNEQFF. The CDR3 DNA reads TGTGCCAGCAGTTACAGCGACGCGGGAGTCTACAATGAGCAGTTCTTC.

This CDR3 is CASSQEWESEQYF. The CDR3 DNA is TGCGCCAGCAGCCAAGAATGGGAGTCAGAGCAGTATTTT. The chain uses TRBV4-1 and TRBJ2-3; D is perhaps TRBD2 (5 bases). CDR1 is MGHRA and CDR2 is YSYEKL in the germline V gene. Deletions cut 0 bases from V and 11 bases from J, with 12 bases between. CDR3 length: 13 residues.

This clonotype turned up a few times. The chain combines TRBV27 with TRBJ2-3, with no clear D. The CDR3 runs 15 residues. From germline, CDR1 is MNHEY and CDR2 SMNVEV (reference sequence). Trimming shortened V by 3 bases and J by 3 bases, and 13 bases separated the two germline ends. Written as DNA, the CDR3 is TGTGCCAGCAGTTTTCTGCCCTCAGGAACAGATACGCAGTATTTT. This gives the protein CASSFLPSGTDTQYF.

Only a few counts were recorded for this clonotype. This sequence joins TRBV9 and TRBJ2-5; a weak D match, TRBD2 (6 bases). Germline V gene sequence: CDR1 SGDLS, CDR2 YYNGEE. Trimming removed 7 bases at V and 11 bases at J, with 33 bases between. There are 17 residues in the CDR3. CDR3 protein: CASGAGTSTRSSSEQYF. The CDR3 nucleotides are TGTGCCAGCGGCGCCGGGACTTCAACAAGATCCTCCTCGGAGCAGTACTTC.

V gene TRBV13 combines with J gene TRBJ1-2; D unclear. This CDR3 has 16 residues. Germline-derived CDR1 and CDR2 are PRHDT and FYEKMQ (reference sequence). Trimming left V 1 base short and J 2 bases short, with 14 bases between. The CDR3 nucleotides read TGTGCCAGCAGCTTAGTGAGGCAGGAATTCAACTATGGCTACACCTTC. Amino acids: CASSLVRQEFNYGYTF.

The chain uses TRBV28 and TRBJ1-5, with D perhaps TRBD1 (5 bases). Between the trimmed V and J ends, which lost 5 bases and 2 bases, there was a span of 16 bases. Germline values: CDR1 MDHEN, CDR2 SYDVKM. The CDR3 consists of 16 residues. CDR3 bases: TGTGCCAGCAGTCCCCTGCAGGGTTTGCGCAATCAGCCCCAGCATTTT. It encodes CASSPLQGLRNQPQHF.

The rearrangement uses TRBV7-9 and TRBJ1-3; no clear D gene. Trimming cost V 1 base and J 0 bases, with 7 bases left between them. CDR1 SEHNR and CDR2 FQNEAQ come from the germline V gene (reference sequence). The CDR3 spans 15 residues. In DNA, the CDR3 is TGTGCCAGCAGCTTAGACGGATTCTCTGGAAACACCATATATTTT. Translation: CASSLDGFSGNTIYF.

The rearrangement joins TRBV2 to TRBJ2-7, with 10 bases that match TRBD2. CDR3 size: 17 residues. With V trimmed by 0 bases and J by 2 bases, 7 bases remained unmatched. Germline V gene sequence: CDR1 SNHLY, CDR2 FYNNEI. The CDR3 here is CASSEASSGSIPYEQYV. The CDR3 nucleotides read TGTGCCAGCAGTGAAGCGTCTAGCGGGAGTATTCCCTACGAGCAGTACGTC.

The gene calls are TRBV2 and TRBJ1-2; tentatively, D is TRBD1 (6 bases). V shed 4 bases and J shed 5 bases, with 11 bases lying between them. This CDR3 is built from 13 residues. Germline assignment: CDR1 SNHLY and CDR2 FYNNEI. The CDR3 DNA reads as TGTGCCAGCAGTGTGCAGGGGCGGTATGGCTACACCTTC. Translating it yields CASSVQGRYGYTF.

The table lists this clonotype with a few counts. This chain connects TRBV29-1 to TRBJ2-1; TRBD2 aligns across 12 bases. With 6 bases clipped from V and 10 bases from J, the junction kept 7 bases outside the gene matches. Germline V lookup: CDR1 SQVTM, CDR2 ANQGSEA. The CDR3 length is 13 residues. The CDR3 DNA sequence: TGCAGCGTAGGACTAGCGGGGACCGGAGAGCAGTTCTTC. Translation: CSVGLAGTGEQFF.

This clonotype was seen a few times. The gene calls are TRBV25-1 and TRBJ1-2, with D hard to call. V gave up 8 bases and J gave up 4 bases, with 5 bases separating them. This CDR3 has 10 amino acids. Germline-derived CDR1 and CDR2 are MGHDK and SYGVNS. The CDR3 nucleotides read TGTGCCAGCTATTTCTATGGCTACACCTTC. Protein product: CASYFYGYTF.

This clonotype was seen only a few times. The chain recombines TRBV20-1 with TRBJ2-1, with 11 bases fitting TRBD2. Looked up from germline, CDR1 is DFQATT and CDR2 is SNEGSKA (reference sequence). J lost 8 bases, V lost 6 bases, and 9 bases had no gene match. This CDR3 spans 14 amino acids. The CDR3 reads CSASTSGMGDEQFF. In DNA, the CDR3 is TGCAGTGCCTCGACTAGCGGGATGGGGGATGAGCAGTTCTTC.